This T cell receptor beta chain derives from a study of T cells in Graves' hyperthyroidism and ophthalmopathy. To note about this clonotype: Antigen unknown.

General study results and limits: Median prediction lead before ophthalmopathy onset was 6.5 months with the model.

Regions amplified from RNA transcripts were the TCR beta CDR3 regions. A first-round RT-PCR of the TCR CDR3 used the HTBI primer set. TCRdb recomputed calls from the multiplex PCR reads with MiXCR, one row per CDR3 protein. The sample shows around 300,000 distinct CDR3 sequences, approximately 19% of them seen only once. Out of approximately 10 ml of fresh peripheral blood came the PBMCs. The CDR3 length is 16 residues. Germline CDR1 SGHVS, CDR2 FNYEAQ. The V end was cut by 5 bases, the J end by 3 bases, with 19 bases between. V usage is TRBV7-6 and J usage is TRBJ1-1; TRBD1 is a possible D gene (6 bases). Specimen: blood. The source of this sequence is a man in his fifties with Graves' ophthalmopathy. The CDR3 reads CASSPSTGGPYTEAFF. In DNA form, the CDR3 reads TGTGCCAGCAGCCCGAGTACCGGGGGGCCCTACACTGAAGCTTTCTTT.